This T cell receptor beta chain was found in a study of CD4 T cells in relation to SARS-CoV-2 and coronaviruses. Clones were sequenced by immunoSEQ multiplex PCR, and TCRdb holds only the in-frame ones, with some missing. The sample records approximately 20,000 clones, about 81% being singletons. Note on this clone: The antigen is unknown.

The study, taken as a whole, reports: Crossreactive clones expanded significantly less to SARS-CoV-2 than monoreactive clones.

Before the COVID-19 pandemic, during about 2011-2018, CD4+ T cells were taken from unexposed donors. The cells were cultured for 10 days before CD4+ T cells were isolated. CDR1 is LNHDA, CDR2 SQIVND, per germline (reference sequence). Unmatched junction bases numbered 5, after V lost 9 bases and J lost 2 bases. The CDR3 totals 14 residues. This chain uses TRBV19 with TRBJ2-3; 10 bases are shared with TRBD2. The sample was CD4+ T cells from PBMCs, cultured in vitro. The TCR originated in a human donor in good health. CDR3: CASGLAVHTDTQYF. Written as DNA, the CDR3 is TGTGCCAGCGGACTAGCGGTTCACACAGATACGCAGTATTTT.